This is a list of T cell receptor beta chains from one sample in a study of blood T cell repertoires in COVID-19. TCRdb's copy holds only in-frame clones and misses some; the assay was immunoSEQ multiplex PCR. The sample lists over 200,000 clones, roughly 85% occurring once. Sequences were obtained from PBMCs or T cells enriched from blood (not recorded which). These receptors were obtained from a man between 25 and 39 years old who had recovered from COVID-19. Both conserved end residues are part of each CDR3. A D gene is named only where the DNA matches it firmly. Only some rows state a clone size, as once, few, many or a class for expanded clones.

CDR3aa	CDR3nt	d_gene	v_gene	abundance	j_gene
CASGLAGMNTGELFF	TGTGCCAGCGGACTAGCGGGAATGAACACCGGGGAGCTGTTTTTT	TRBD2	TRBV27	.	TRBJ2-2
CASSQVQAPADTQYF	TGTGCCAGCAGCCAAGTTCAGGCGCCGGCGGATACGCAGTATTTT	.	TRBV3-1/TRBV3-2	.	TRBJ2-3
CASSYLGGGTDTQYF	TGTGCCAGCAGTTACTTGGGCGGGGGTACAGATACGCAGTATTTT	TRBD2	TRBV6-5	once	TRBJ2-3
CASSLAALGYTF	TGTGCCAGCAGTTTGGCGGCATTGGGCTACACCTTC	.	TRBV12-3/TRBV12-4	.	TRBJ1-2
CASSLSVNSPLHF	TGTGCCAGCAGCTTATCTGTGAATTCACCCCTCCACTTT	.	TRBV7-9	once	TRBJ1-6
CASSQPGQLYEQYF	TGTGCCAGCAGCCAGCCGGGACAGCTCTACGAGCAGTACTTC	TRBD1	TRBV13	.	TRBJ2-7
CASSRTGDGYTF	TGTGCCAGCAGCCGAACGGGTGACGGCTACACCTTC	.	TRBV3-1/TRBV3-2	.	TRBJ1-2
CASSQDNVLANEQFF	TGCGCCAGCAGCCAAGATAATGTCCTAGCGAATGAGCAGTTCTTC	.	TRBV4-3	.	TRBJ2-1
CAWSDQGRDGYTF	TGTGCCTGGAGTGATCAGGGGCGCGATGGCTACACCTTC	.	TRBV30	.	TRBJ1-2
CASSPAGLAGDHGELFF	TGCGCCAGCAGCCCTGCCGGACTAGCGGGAGACCACGGGGAGCTGTTTTTT	TRBD2	TRBV5-1	once	TRBJ2-2
CASSHRRRSNQPQHF	TGTGCCAGCAGCCATCGAAGGAGAAGTAATCAGCCCCAGCATTTT	.	TRBV3-1/TRBV3-2	.	TRBJ1-5
CASSKAGGQGNEQYF	TGTGCCAGCAGCAAAGCTGGGGGACAGGGTAACGAGCAGTACTTC	.	TRBV21-1	.	TRBJ2-7
CASSTITNTEAFF	TGCGCCAGCAGCACAATAACAAACACTGAAGCTTTCTTT	.	TRBV5-1	.	TRBJ1-1
CASHGPFLVTERRYTGELFF	TGTGCCAGCCACGGCCCCTTTTTAGTGACGGAGCGTAGATACACCGGGGAGCTGTTTTTT	.	TRBV18	.	TRBJ2-2
CASSLSTGVGYGYTF	TGCGCCAGCAGCTTATCTACAGGGGTTGGCTATGGCTACACCTTC	TRBD1	TRBV5-1	.	TRBJ1-2